The 21 T cell receptor beta chains below all came from one sample that was sequenced in a study of regulatory T cells in long-lasting Graves disease. iRepertoire HTBI primers and Arm-PCR of CDR3 regions built TCR beta libraries. A single record per CDR3 protein comes from TCRdb applying MiXCR to the multiplex PCR reads. The table has about 360,000 distinct CDR3 sequences, 15% to 20% seen once. Time point denoted: newly diagnosed GD, antithyroid drugs for less than 3 months. The TCR library was made from RNA extracted from PBMCs. This same sample was also part of a study on T cells in Graves' hyperthyroidism and ophthalmopathy.

The sequencing used peripheral blood mononuclear cells (PBMCs), collected at new diagnosis, from a patient treated with antithyroid drugs. These receptors came from a woman aged 18-30 years with Graves disease.

This clonotype has more than one count but fewer than ten. The chain has TRBV20-1 and TRBJ2-5; D remains unclear. The CDR3 has 12 residues. Deletions cut 0 bases from V and 5 bases from J, with 7 bases between. Germline CDR1 reads DFQATT; CDR2 reads SNEGSKA (reference sequence). CDR3 bases: TGCAGTGCTAGAGATACCTATGAGACCCAGTACTTC. It encodes CSARDTYETQYF.

The V and J genes are TRBV3-1 and TRBJ2-7, with D unclear. The germline V and J ends were trimmed by 1 base and 6 bases, with 13 bases remaining between them. Germline loops: CDR1 LGHDT, CDR2 YNNKEL (reference sequence). The CDR3 is 14 amino acids. The CDR3 region is CASSQAVGASEQYF. The CDR3 bases are TGTGCCAGCAGCCAAGCCGTGGGCGCGAGCGAGCAGTACTTC.

The chain recombines TRBV6-1 with TRBJ1-4; 12 bases line up with TRBD1. Germline CDR1 reads MNHNS; CDR2 reads SASEGT. This CDR3 has 19 residues. The V segment lost 5 bases and the J segment 8 bases; nucleotides outside the gene matches: 18. Here the CDR3 reads CASSPWDRGQRSGDEKLFF. The CDR3 nucleotides are TGTGCCAGCAGTCCCTGGGACAGGGGGCAGAGAAGCGGTGACGAAAAACTGTTTTTT.

The chain recombines TRBV12-3 or TRBV12-4 with TRBJ1-6; D is uncertain. V shed 6 bases and J shed 9 bases, with 9 bases lying between them. The CDR3 sequence is 12 residues long. The DNA of the CDR3 is TGTGCCAGCAGCCTCCCGGGTTCACCCCTCCACTTT. It is translated as CASSLPGSPLHF.

This clonotype was detected many times. The J gene is TRBJ2-7, the V gene TRBV20-1; 12 nucleotides line up with TRBD2. This CDR3 has 14 residues. V lost 4 bases and J lost 6; bases outside the gene matches: 7. Germline loops: CDR1 DFQATT, CDR2 SNEGSKA (reference sequence). The CDR3 DNA reads as TGCAGTGCTAAAAGACTAGCGGGAGTGGTCGAGCAGTACTTC. It yields the protein CSAKRLAGVVEQYF.

This clonotype was seen at least ten times. The chain has TRBV24-1 and TRBJ2-5; TRBD2 agrees at 10 bases. Germline values: CDR1 KGHDR, CDR2 SFDVKD. This CDR3 is built from 17 residues. Trimming took 1 base from V and 3 from J; bases not matched to a gene: 7. The CDR3 DNA is TGTGCCACCAGTGATTTCAAAGCGGGGGGGCTTAAAGAGACCCAGTACTTC. It is translated as CATSDFKAGGLKETQYF.

V is TRBV9 and J is TRBJ1-3; D remains ambiguous. The CDR3 totals 20 residues. The germline V gene encodes CDR1 SGDLS and CDR2 YYNGEE. Trimming pared 0 bases from V and 3 bases from J, leaving 25 bases between. The CDR3 here is CASSVVGGPGGPGSGNTIYF. The CDR3 region has the DNA TGTGCCAGCAGCGTAGTAGGAGGCCCGGGTGGCCCGGGTAGTGGAAACACCATATATTTT.

This clonotype turned up a few times. The V and J genes are TRBV6-5 and TRBJ2-5; 10 nucleotides line up with TRBD1. The CDR3 has 16 residues. J gave up 5 bases and V 2 bases, and 8 bases lay outside the gene matches. Germline CDR1 and CDR2: MNHEY and SVGAGI. This chain's CDR3 is CASSYLADRGGETQYF. The CDR3 coding sequence is TGTGCCAGCAGTTACCTGGCGGACAGGGGGGGGGAGACCCAGTACTTC.

The table lists this clonotype with many counts. In DNA, the CDR3 is TGTGCCAGCAGTTTAGTTGGGACAGGGACCGACGAGCAGTACTTC. This encodes CASSLVGTGTDEQYF. The chain carries TRBV12-3 or TRBV12-4 and TRBJ2-7; TRBD1 matches at 9 bases. The CDR3 loop spans 15 amino acids. V lost 1 base, J lost 5 bases, and 6 bases stayed unmatched.

This clonotype was observed a few times. This chain joins TRBV6-2 or TRBV6-3 and TRBJ1-4; no reliable D call. Germline CDR1 MNHEY, CDR2 SVGEGT. The CDR3 loop spans 15 amino acids. Trimming took off 4 bases at V and 8 bases at J, with 17 bases between the two ends. The DNA for the CDR3 is TGTGCCAGCAGTTCTATCAGTGCCCTAGGGGAAAAACTGTTTTTT. Translated: CASSSISALGEKLFF.

In this sample, this clonotype turned up many times. The chain combines TRBV12-3 or TRBV12-4 with TRBJ2-5, with D tentatively TRBD1 or TRBD2 (5 bases each). Trimming cost V 7 bases and J 13 bases, with 19 bases left between them. The CDR3 totals 12 residues. DNA of the CDR3: TGTGCCAGCACCCCACCCTACGGGACGCCGTACTTC. This translates into CASTPPYGTPYF.

The chain uses TRBV19 and TRBJ1-4, with TRBD1 matching 8 bases. CDR1 LNHDA and CDR2 SQIVND come from the germline V gene (reference sequence). Germline trimming cut 5 bases from V and 0 bases from J; bases unmatched to any gene: 14. There are 19 residues in the CDR3. CDR3: CASSLVQGATLATNEKLFF. CDR3 coding DNA: TGTGCCAGTAGTCTGGTCCAGGGGGCCACCCTTGCAACTAATGAAAAACTGTTTTTT.

This clonotype has more than one count but fewer than ten. The V gene is TRBV4-2, the J gene TRBJ2-3; D is ambiguous. The V end lost 5 bases, the J end lost 1 base, and 7 bases lay between the germline ends. In germline, CDR1 is LGHNA, CDR2 YNFKEQ. This CDR3 contains 13 residues. Here the CDR3 reads CASSGMGTDTQYF. The CDR3 nucleotides are TGTGCCAGCAGCGGGATGGGCACAGATACGCAGTATTTT.

This clonotype was recorded many times. V is TRBV3-1 and J is TRBJ1-2; D remains unclear. Germline V CDR1 and CDR2: LGHDT, YNNKEL (reference sequence). The CDR3 has 15 amino acids. The V and J ends lost 1 base and 4 bases respectively, with 13 bases between them. CDR3 in amino acids: CASSQVQNSLYGYTF. CDR3 nucleotide sequence: TGTGCCAGCAGCCAAGTGCAGAATTCCCTCTATGGCTACACCTTC.

This clonotype occurred many times. This rearrangement joins TRBV7-9 to TRBJ2-7, with TRBD2 matching over 8 bases. J was trimmed by 4 bases and V by 4 bases; bases with no gene match: 9. Looked up from germline, CDR1 is SEHNR and CDR2 is FQNEAQ (reference sequence). This CDR3 has 15 amino acids. The CDR3 DNA reads as TGTGCCAGCAGCTCCCCGGGGGGGTACGGGTACGAGCAGTACTTC. This gives the protein CASSSPGGYGYEQYF. Full variable domain (remainder filled in from reference TRBV7-9 and TRBJ2-7): DTGVSQNPRHKITKRGQNVTFRCDPISEHNRLYWYRQTLGQGPEFLTYFQNEAQLEKSRLLSDRFSAERPKGSFSTLEIQRTEQGDSAMYLCASSSPGGYGYEQYFGPGTRLTVT.

The table lists this clonotype with many counts. The chain joins TRBV20-1 to TRBJ2-7, with D tentatively TRBD1 (7 bases). The CDR3 is made up of 13 amino acids. The V end lost 3 bases, the J end lost 4 bases, and 13 bases lay between the germline ends. Germline V gene data show CDR1 as DFQATT and CDR2 as SNEGSKA (reference sequence). CDR3 residues: CSARRDSRYEQYF. The CDR3 bases are TGCAGTGCTAGGCGGGACAGTCGATACGAGCAGTACTTC.

Ten or more counts support this clonotype. The J gene is TRBJ1-1, the V gene TRBV4-1; 8 nucleotides align to TRBD1. Germline V gene sequence: CDR1 MGHRA, CDR2 YSYEKL. The CDR3 spans 15 residues. The J segment lost 3 bases and the V segment lost 5 bases, leaving 8 bases of the junction unmatched. The CDR3: CASSGTDRVYTEAFF. The CDR3 DNA reads TGCGCCAGCAGCGGTACGGACAGGGTGTACACTGAAGCTTTCTTT.

A note on this clonotype: One junction end does not reproduce the germline sequence, and a read error may be involved. The rearrangement links TRBV11-2 to TRBJ1-3; no clear D. CDR3 length equals 14 residues. Germline-derived CDR1 and CDR2 are SGHAT and FQNNGV. CDR3 DNA: TGTGCCAGCAGCTTAGAAGCGGGTGGAAACACCTTATATTTT. Translating it yields CASSLEAGGNTLYF.

This clonotype was recorded at least ten times. V usage is TRBV6-2 or TRBV6-3 and J usage is TRBJ2-7; TRBD1 might be the D (5 bases). CDR3 length: 13 residues. V lost 5 bases and J 3 bases, leaving 11 bases between the germline ends. CDR1 and CDR2 (germline): MNHEY, SVGEGT. As DNA, the CDR3 is TGTGCCAGCAGTGACAGTCCCTACTACGAGCAGTACTTC. It yields the protein CASSDSPYYEQYF.

Ten or more counts support this clonotype. The rearrangement uses TRBV5-1 and TRBJ2-1; 7 nucleotides agree with TRBD1. Looked up from germline, CDR1 is SGHRS and CDR2 is YFSETQ. The length of the CDR3 is 15 residues. V trimming: 4 bases; J trimming: 9 bases; junction bases outside the gene matches: 13. The CDR3 reads CASSRFATGTSEQFF. As DNA, the CDR3 is TGCGCCAGCAGCAGATTTGCGACAGGGACATCTGAGCAGTTCTTC.

This clonotype occurred a few times. The rearrangement joins TRBV5-6 to TRBJ1-4; D may be TRBD1 (5 bases). Per the germline V gene, CDR1 is SGHDT and CDR2 is YYEEEE. Trimming pared 0 bases from V and 8 bases from J, leaving 14 bases between. This CDR3 comprises 15 residues. CDR3 bases: TGTGCCAGCAGCTTGGCATCTGGGGCTAGCGAAAAACTGTTTTTT. Amino acids: CASSLASGASEKLFF. The full variable domain, its missing parts supplied by reference TRBV5-6 and TRBJ1-4, is DAGVTQSPTHLIKTRGQQVTLRCSPKSGHDTVSWYQQALGQGPQFIFQYYEEEERQRGNFPDRFSGHQFPNYSSELNVNALLLGDSALYLCASSLASGASEKLFFGSGTQLSVL.